This T cell receptor (beta chain) derives from a study of Ad26.COV2.S vaccination and SARS-CoV-2 variants. Treatment reported: approximately 18 received Ad26.COV2.S at low or high dose, single or two shots; roughly five received placebo; per-sample allocation not given. Following the first vaccine or placebo injection, samples were taken on day 63. V was clipped by 5 bases and J by 1 base, with 5 bases between them. The CDR3 has 12 residues. Germline V gene data show CDR1 as MDHEN and CDR2 as SYDVKM. Using immunoSEQ multiplex PCR, the repertoire was profiled, and TCRdb retains in-frame clones only, with some absent. The sample yields around 250,000 clones, roughly 89% seen once.

The chain recombines TRBV28 with TRBJ2-5, with a tentative D call TRBD2 (5 bases). This receptor was identified in a person between 18 and 59 years old who received the Ad26.COV2.S COVID-19 vaccine or a placebo. Sequenced here: peripheral blood, sampled in a trial of Ad26.COV2.S vaccine versus placebo. Written as DNA, the CDR3 is TGTGCCAGCAGTAGCGGCCAAGAGACCCAGTACTTC. Residues: CASSSGQETQYF. The variable domain in full, completed from reference TRBV28 and TRBJ2-5, reads DVKVTQSSRYLVKRTGEKVFLECVQDMDHENMFWYRQDPGLGLRLIYFSYDVKMKEKGDIPEGYSVSREKKERFSLILESASTNQTSMYLCASSSGQETQYFGPGTRLLVL.